Below, one T cell receptor (beta chain) is given with its context. This sample is drawn from a study of T cell responses to AZD1222 COVID-19 vaccine. The CDR3 consists of 14 residues. V lost 3 bases and J 4 bases, leaving 13 bases between the germline ends. Germline CDR1 reads SGHRS; CDR2 reads YFSETQ. Sequencing used immunoSEQ multiplex PCR; TCRdb keeps in-frame clones, though not all of them. Of around 80,000 clones in the sample, 85% to 95% were seen once. The sequence came from an adult who received the AZD1222 COVID-19 vaccine. The rearrangement uses TRBV5-1 and TRBJ2-5, with D possibly being TRBD1 or TRBD2 (6 bases each). The input for sequencing was peripheral blood, taken 28 days after the second AZD1222 dose. The CDR3 DNA sequence: TGCGCCAGCAGCTCGGGGGCGCAGGGAGAGACCCAGTACTTC. Amino acids: CASSSGAQGETQYF.